These 10 T cell receptor beta chains originate from one sample sequenced in a study of blood T cell repertoires in COVID-19. TCRdb's copy holds only in-frame clones and misses some; the assay was immunoSEQ multiplex PCR. The profile shows almost 25,000 clones, around 86% of them singletons. The sequenced sample consisted of peripheral blood. All receptors derive from a human donor in a cohort sampled during active COVID-19.

CDR3 protein: CASTPSGVTYEQYF. The CDR3 DNA reads as TGCGCCAGCACCCCTAGCGGGGTAACCTACGAGCAGTACTTC. The chain recombines TRBV10-2 with TRBJ2-7; 9 bases align to TRBD2. The ends lost 7 bases at V and 2 bases at J; junction bases unmatched: 6. The CDR3 sequence is 14 residues long. Germline values: CDR1 WSHSY, CDR2 SAAADI.

This clone was counted once. The chain couples TRBV14 to TRBJ2-5, with no clear D. V lost 2 bases and J 8 bases, leaving 12 bases between the germline ends. Germline V gene lookup returns CDR1 SGHDN and CDR2 FVKESK. The CDR3 covers 13 residues. CDR3 sequence (DNA): TGTGCCAGCAGCCAACTGGCCCGAGGAACCCAGTACTTC. It specifies CASSQLARGTQYF.

CDR3 nucleotide sequence: TGTGCCAGCAGCCCCGGGACTGCCGAGCAGTACTTC. Protein sequence: CASSPGTAEQYF. The genes are TRBV6-6 and TRBJ2-7; the D gene is possibly TRBD2 (6 bases). The CDR3 is made up of 12 amino acids. The V gene's germline CDR1 is MNHNY and CDR2 SVGAGI (reference sequence). V was cut by 6 bases and J by 6 bases, with 12 bases left in between.

V gene TRBV24-1 combines with J gene TRBJ1-3, with TRBD1 as a possible D gene (5 bases). The CDR3 is 14 amino acids. Germline V gene sequence: CDR1 KGHDR, CDR2 SFDVKD. The V and J ends lost 9 bases and 2 bases respectively, with 13 bases between them. The CDR3 loop is CATHAPGTGNTIYF. CDR3 nucleotide sequence: TGTGCCACCCATGCTCCAGGGACTGGAAACACCATATATTTT.

This chain links TRBV18 with TRBJ2-1, with TRBD2 identical over 8 bases. This CDR3 has 14 residues. From germline, CDR1 is KGHSH and CDR2 LQKENI. V trimming: 2 bases; J trimming: 6 bases; junction bases outside the gene matches: 3. The CDR3 sequence is CASSPAAGGNEQFF. The CDR3 DNA sequence: TGTGCCAGCTCACCAGCGGCGGGAGGCAATGAGCAGTTCTTC.

In nucleotides, the CDR3 is TGTGCCAGCTCATCCCTCGGGACAGCCCATAACTCCATGAACACTGAAGCTTTCTTT. Residues: CASSSLGTAHNSMNTEAFF. The V and J genes are TRBV18 and TRBJ1-1; 7 bases match TRBD1. With V trimmed by 5 bases and J by 0 bases, 18 bases remained unmatched. The CDR3 is 19 residues long. Germline loops: CDR1 KGHSH, CDR2 LQKENI.

The rearrangement joins TRBV7-2 to TRBJ2-3; D is unresolved. From germline, CDR1 is SGHTA and CDR2 FQGNSA. Deletions cut 4 bases from V and 0 bases from J, with 8 bases between. The CDR3 extends over 14 amino acids. DNA of the CDR3: TGTGCCAGCAGCTGGGCCCCTAGCACAGATACGCAGTATTTT. Translated: CASSWAPSTDTQYF.

The chain has TRBV5-6 and TRBJ2-5, with 15 nucleotides matching TRBD2. V lost 4 bases to trimming and J lost 4 bases; unmatched junction nucleotides: 11. There are 18 residues in the CDR3. The V gene's germline CDR1 is SGHDT and CDR2 YYEEEE. This CDR3 reads CASSLPGLAGGSGETQYF. The DNA of the CDR3 is TGTGCCAGCAGCCTCCCGGGACTAGCGGGGGGTTCAGGAGAGACCCAGTACTTC.

This rearrangement joins TRBV11-2 to TRBJ2-2, with 7 bases identical to TRBD2. The CDR3 runs 16 residues. Germline trimming cut 2 bases from V and 0 bases from J; bases unmatched to any gene: 3. Germline V gene sequence: CDR1 SGHAT, CDR2 FQNNGV. This chain's CDR3 is CASSLQAGANTGELFF. The CDR3 region has the DNA TGTGCCAGCAGCTTACAGGCGGGGGCGAACACCGGGGAGCTGTTTTTT. The whole variable domain, filled in from reference TRBV11-2 and TRBJ2-2, reads EAGVAQSPRYKIIEKRQSVAFWCNPISGHATLYWYQQILGQGPKLLIQFQNNGVVDDSQLPKDRFSAERLKGVDSTLKIQPAKLEDSAVYLCASSLQAGANTGELFFGEGSRLTVL.

This clone appeared a few times. This chain uses TRBV7-2 with TRBJ2-7; a possible D gene is TRBD2 (5 bases). Germline-derived CDR1 and CDR2 are SGHTA and FQGNSA. V was shortened by 6 bases and J by 2 bases, with 8 bases between the two germline ends. The CDR3 extends over 12 amino acids. DNA of the CDR3: TGTGCCAGCAGTCGGGGAACCTACGAGCAGTACTTC. It yields the protein CASSRGTYEQYF.